These 19 T cell receptor beta chains were sequenced from one sample in a study of shared clonotypes between healthy human individuals. Data came from immunoSEQ multiplex PCR; TCRdb stores just in-frame clones and leaves some out. Counted here are about 380,000 clones, 95% to 97% occurring once; the ten biggest clones make up less than 0.35%. The sample was memory CD8+ T cells sorted from blood. The subset is: CD45RO+ cells pooled with CCR7-negative TemRA cells. All receptors derive from a young man in good health.

The chain links TRBV5-1 to TRBJ1-1; 7 nucleotides line up with TRBD1. Germline assignment: CDR1 SGHRS and CDR2 YFSETQ. Trimming removed 3 bases from V and 0 bases from J; junction bases left unmatched: 20. The CDR3 sequence is 20 residues long. CDR3 bases: TGCGCCAGCAGCTCCAAACTTGGTTCAGGGGGTACTTCCATGAACACTGAAGCTTTCTTT. Residues: CASSSKLGSGGTSMNTEAFF.

This clone has just one count. The chain joins TRBV5-1 to TRBJ2-2; TRBD2 might be the D (5 bases). Germline CDR1 and CDR2: SGHRS and YFSETQ. V was pared by 5 bases and J by 5 bases, with 10 bases between. The CDR3 is 13 amino acids. CDR3: CASRGSLTGELFF. In DNA form, the CDR3 reads TGCGCCAGCAGGGGGAGTCTGACCGGGGAGCTGTTTTTT.

This sequence joins TRBV29-1 and TRBJ2-7, with D tentatively TRBD1 (6 bases). The CDR3 has 12 amino acids. Per germline, CDR1 SQVTM and CDR2 ANQGSEA. V was clipped by 8 bases and J by 1 base, with 12 bases between them. CDR3 loop: CSTKTGSYEQYF. The CDR3 nucleotides read TGCAGCACGAAGACAGGATCCTACGAGCAGTACTTC.

In this sample, this clone turned up once. This chain connects TRBV7-6 to TRBJ2-3; the D gene is possibly TRBD1 (5 bases). This CDR3 is built from 13 residues. The V end was cut by 4 bases, the J end by 3 bases, with 8 bases between. CDR1 SGHVS and CDR2 FNYEAQ come from the germline V gene. The CDR3 DNA reads TGTGCCAGCAGCTCCCAGGGTACAGATACGCAGTATTTT. This translates into CASSSQGTDTQYF.

Remarks on this clone: The junction departs from germline at one end; a sequencing error may be responsible. V gene TRBV7-7 combines with J gene TRBJ2-7; 9 bases line up with TRBD2. The germline gives CDR1 SSHAT, CDR2 FNYEAQ (reference sequence). The CDR3 extends over 16 amino acids. This chain's CDR3 is CASSPPQREAPYEQYF. The CDR3 region has the DNA TGTGCTAGCAGCCCCCCCCAGCGGGAGGCCCCCTACGAGCAGTACTTC.

The chain joins TRBV19 to TRBJ1-5; D possibly corresponds to TRBD1 (6 bases). Germline CDR1 reads LNHDA; CDR2 reads SQIVND (reference sequence). The ends were cut back, 6 bases at V and 0 bases at J, with 15 bases in the middle. CDR3 size: 16 residues. CDR3 in DNA: TGTGCCAGTAGCCCTGGACAGCCCTATAGCAATCAGCCCCAGCATTTT. This encodes CASSPGQPYSNQPQHF.

The gene calls are TRBV6-1 and TRBJ2-3; TRBD2 agrees at 7 bases. CDR3 length: 14 amino acids. The ends lost 4 bases at V and 7 bases at J; junction bases unmatched: 8. From germline, CDR1 is MNHNS and CDR2 SASEGT. This CDR3 is CASSVLKGGYTQYF. The CDR3 nucleotides read TGTGCCAGCAGTGTCTTAAAGGGAGGGTATACGCAGTATTTT.

The chain employs TRBV10-3 and TRBJ2-3, with 8 bases that match TRBD1. The CDR3 consists of 16 residues. Germline values: CDR1 ENHRY, CDR2 SYGVKD. Germline trimming cut 3 bases from V and 4 bases from J; bases unmatched to any gene: 9. CDR3 sequence reads: CAISDLGQGAADTQYF. CDR3 DNA: TGTGCCATCAGTGACCTGGGGCAGGGGGCCGCAGATACGCAGTATTTT.

The chain combines TRBV7-4 with TRBJ2-5; 8 bases agree with TRBD2. CDR3 size: 14 residues. Germline CDR1 SGHVT, CDR2 SQSDAQ. V shed 5 bases, J shed 4 bases, and the junction held 6 bases outside the gene matches. This CDR3 reads CASSPGGGRETQYF. CDR3 nucleotides: TGTGCCAGCAGCCCCGGGGGGGGGCGAGAGACCCAGTACTTC.

This chain joins TRBV5-6 and TRBJ1-1, with D unresolved. CDR3 size: 12 residues. CDR1 is SGHDT, CDR2 YYEEEE, per germline. V lost 2 bases and J 2 bases, leaving 4 bases between the germline ends. CDR3 nucleotides: TGTGCCAGCAGCTTAAAAAACACTGAAGCTTTCTTT. It encodes CASSLKNTEAFF.

The J gene is TRBJ2-7, the V gene TRBV6-1, with 14 nucleotides matching TRBD2. The V gene end was trimmed by 5 bases and the J gene end by 5 bases; junction bases not matched to a gene: 5. The CDR3 has 15 amino acids. Germline V gene sequence: CDR1 MNHNS, CDR2 SASEGT. This chain's CDR3 is CASSPGTSGSDEQYF. DNA of the CDR3: TGTGCCAGCAGTCCAGGGACTAGCGGGAGCGACGAGCAGTACTTC.

This sequence joins TRBV18 and TRBJ2-2; D possibly uses TRBD1 or TRBD2 (5 bases each). CDR1 is KGHSH and CDR2 is LQKENI in the germline V gene. There are 12 residues in the CDR3. V shed 8 bases and J shed 1 base, with 5 bases lying between them. The CDR3 DNA follows: TGTGCCAGCGGGGGGAACACCGGGGAGCTGTTTTTT. Protein: CASGGNTGELFF.

The chain links TRBV30 to TRBJ2-2; no definite D call. The germline V gene has CDR1 GTSNPN and CDR2 SVGIG (reference sequence). This CDR3 contains 12 residues. Trimming pared 3 bases from V and 1 base from J, leaving 3 bases between. The CDR3: CAWRRNTGELFF. The CDR3 nucleotides are TGTGCCTGGAGGCGGAACACCGGGGAGCTGTTTTTT.

The chain joins TRBV11-2 to TRBJ2-1, with a possible D match to TRBD2 (5 bases). Trimming removed 6 bases from V and 7 bases from J, with 13 bases in between. The CDR3 has 13 residues. Germline CDR1 reads SGHAT; CDR2 reads FQNNGV. Here the CDR3 DNA reads TGTGCCAGCAGACTAGGCGCCGGGAATGAGCAGTTCTTC. This gives the protein CASRLGAGNEQFF.

The J gene is TRBJ1-1, the V gene TRBV27; no reliable D call. The CDR3 has 13 residues. V dropped 3 bases and J dropped 3 bases, with 8 bases sitting between them. The germline gives CDR1 MNHEY, CDR2 SMNVEV (reference sequence). CDR3 nucleotides: TGTGCCAGCAGTTTTACGCGTTACACTGAAGCTTTCTTT. This encodes CASSFTRYTEAFF.

This clone was observed a single time. The rearrangement links TRBV30 to TRBJ2-7, with 15 bases matching TRBD2. In germline, CDR1 is GTSNPN, CDR2 SVGIG (reference sequence). The length of the CDR3 is 15 residues. The junction had 3 bases not matched to a gene; V was cut back by 2 bases and J by 4 bases. The CDR3, as DNA: TGTGCCTGGAGTCCGGGACTAGCGGGAGGATACGAGCAGTACTTC. Its protein is CAWSPGLAGGYEQYF.

The V and J genes are TRBV7-2 and TRBJ2-7; a weak D match, TRBD2 (5 bases). Germline CDR1 reads SGHTA; CDR2 reads FQGNSA. V gave up 2 bases and J gave up 3 bases, with 14 bases separating them. The CDR3 is made up of 15 amino acids. The CDR3 region has the DNA TGTGCCAGCAGCTTAAGGGTGGGAGTCGACTACGAGCAGTACTTC. The encoded protein is CASSLRVGVDYEQYF.

The V and J genes are TRBV29-1 and TRBJ2-3; 13 positions agree with TRBD2. CDR1 is SQVTM, CDR2 ANQGSEA, per germline. The trim removed 6 bases at V and 4 bases at J, leaving 13 bases unmatched. This CDR3 is built from 17 residues. CDR3: CSVYGLAGVGRPDTQYF. In DNA, the CDR3 is TGCAGCGTCTACGGACTAGCGGGAGTTGGGAGGCCAGATACGCAGTATTTT.

This clone was detected only once. V and J are TRBV6-5 and TRBJ2-5, with 10 bases matching TRBD1. The germline V gene has CDR1 MNHEY and CDR2 SVGAGI. The CDR3 runs to 14 residues. Trimming took 2 bases from V and 5 from J; bases not matched to a gene: 2. CDR3 sequence reads: CASSYDRGRETQYF. Here the CDR3 DNA reads TGTGCCAGCAGTTACGACAGGGGGCGGGAGACCCAGTACTTC.